Shown below are 30 T cell receptor beta chains from a single sample sequenced in a study of blood T cell repertoires in COVID-19. Sequencing was performed with immunoSEQ multiplex PCR; in TCRdb, only in-frame clones are kept and a portion is missing. Here the sample spans 150,000 to 200,000 clones, 60% to 80% being singletons. The source material was PBMCs or T cells enriched from blood (not recorded which). All receptors come from a woman between 45 and 65 years old who had recovered from COVID-19.

The chain carries TRBV14 and TRBJ2-7; 12 bases map to TRBD2. Trimming removed 0 bases from V and 6 bases from J; junction bases left unmatched: 12. The CDR3 length is 18 residues. Germline CDR1 reads SGHDN; CDR2 reads FVKESK. The CDR3 sequence is CASSQDRTSGRTPTEQYF. The CDR3 coding sequence is TGTGCCAGCAGCCAAGATCGAACTAGCGGGAGGACCCCCACCGAGCAGTACTTC.

The rearrangement links TRBV24-1 to TRBJ2-1; D might be TRBD2 (6 bases). The CDR3 runs 15 residues. The V gene lost 3 bases and the J gene lost 4 bases, with 12 bases spanning the gap. Germline CDR1 is KGHDR and CDR2 is SFDVKD. CDR3 in amino acids: CATSDPSGPYNEQFF. Written as DNA, the CDR3 is TGTGCCACCAGTGATCCCAGCGGGCCATACAATGAGCAGTTCTTC.

The chain uses TRBV19 and TRBJ1-1, with 7 positions matching TRBD1. Germline CDR1 and CDR2: LNHDA and SQIVND (reference sequence). V shed 7 bases and J 1 base; nucleotides not matched to a gene: 6. This CDR3 has 14 amino acids. CDR3 protein: CASIDTGENTEAFF. The CDR3 DNA reads as TGTGCCAGTATTGATACAGGGGAGAACACTGAAGCTTTCTTT.

CDR3 region: CASSPALRSIHNSPLHF. CDR3 nucleotides: TGTGCCAGCTCACCAGCTCTGAGAAGCATTCATAATTCACCCCTCCACTTT. The rearrangement joins TRBV18 to TRBJ1-6, with D unclear. V lost 2 bases, J lost 5 bases, and 16 bases lay in between. The V gene's germline CDR1 is KGHSH and CDR2 LQKENI. The CDR3 is 17 residues long.

This clone came up a few times. The genes are TRBV11-3 and TRBJ1-2, with D hard to call. Germline CDR1 and CDR2: SGHNT and YENEEA. With 0 bases removed from V and 1 base from J, the gap between germline ends came to 15 bases. This CDR3 has 17 residues. The chain's CDR3 is CASSLEAREDLNYGYTF. The CDR3 region has the DNA TGTGCCAGCAGCTTAGAGGCCCGGGAGGACCTTAACTATGGCTACACCTTC.

J is TRBJ1-2 and V is TRBV7-9; TRBD1 matches at 12 bases. The trim removed 2 bases at V and 8 bases at J, leaving 12 bases unmatched. CDR3 size: 17 residues. Germline V gives CDR1 SEHNR, CDR2 FQNEAQ (reference sequence). For the CDR3, the DNA is TGTGCCAGCAGCTTAAGGGGACAGGGGGCGACTCCCCCGGGCTACACCTTC. Its translation is CASSLRGQGATPPGYTF.

The chain employs TRBV7-2 and TRBJ2-3, with 9 bases matching TRBD2. The CDR3 totals 16 residues. V shed 8 bases and J 2 bases; nucleotides not matched to a gene: 11. From germline, CDR1 is SGHTA and CDR2 FQGNSA. The CDR3 here is CASAKEGGRVTDTQYF. For the CDR3, the DNA is TGTGCCAGCGCAAAGGAAGGCGGGAGGGTCACAGATACGCAGTATTTT.

V and J are TRBV28 and TRBJ2-7; D might be TRBD1 (6 bases). V dropped 6 bases and J dropped 9 bases, with 15 bases sitting between them. The germline gives CDR1 MDHEN, CDR2 SYDVKM. The CDR3 extends over 12 amino acids. Here the CDR3 reads CASRDTGSGQYF. DNA for the CDR3: TGTGCCAGCAGGGACACAGGGAGCGGGCAGTACTTC.

V usage is TRBV7-9 and J usage is TRBJ2-2; D unresolved. The V and J ends lost 6 bases and 4 bases respectively, with 6 bases between them. Germline V gives CDR1 SEHNR, CDR2 FQNEAQ (reference sequence). The CDR3 totals 12 residues. The DNA for the CDR3 is TGTGCCAGCAGGTACACCACCGGGGAGCTGTTTTTT. This translates into CASRYTTGELFF.

This chain joins TRBV4-1 and TRBJ1-5, with 10 bases lining up with TRBD1. With V trimmed by 3 bases and J by 2 bases, 7 bases remained unmatched. The V gene's germline CDR1 is MGHRA and CDR2 YSYEKL. The CDR3 loop spans 17 amino acids. CDR3 loop: CASSHWTGGEGNQPQHF. As DNA, the CDR3 is TGCGCCAGCAGCCATTGGACAGGGGGGGAGGGCAATCAGCCCCAGCATTTT.

The chain joins TRBV21-1 to TRBJ1-2; TRBD1, the table's D call, lacks a check against the DNA. TRBV21-1 is a pseudogene. CDR3 length equals 17 residues. The CDR3 nucleotides read TGTGCCAGCAGCAAATTAGTTCGACAGGCTCTTTTTGGTGGCTACACCTTC. This translates into CASSKLVRQALFGGYTF.

V is TRBV6-5 and J is TRBJ1-1; TRBD1 might be the D (5 bases). The V end was cut by 7 bases, the J end by 10 bases, with 16 bases between. Germline V gene data show CDR1 as MNHEY and CDR2 as SVGAGI. The CDR3 consists of 12 residues. The chain's CDR3 is CASTSPPGGAFF. The DNA of the CDR3 is TGTGCCAGCACCTCGCCCCCGGGGGGAGCTTTCTTT.

This chain links TRBV7-9 with TRBJ2-5; 9 bases map to TRBD2. Trimming took 3 bases from V and 5 from J; bases not matched to a gene: 7. This CDR3 is built from 15 residues. Germline V lookup: CDR1 SEHNR, CDR2 FQNEAQ (reference sequence). CDR3 nucleotide sequence: TGTGCCAGCAGCTTGCGGGAGGGCCTCTTTGAGACCCAGTACTTC. Translation: CASSLREGLFETQYF.

The chain's CDR3 is CASSLGTGDGYTF. CDR3 bases: TGTGCCAGCAGCTTAGGGACAGGGGATGGCTACACCTTC. The rearrangement links TRBV11-3 to TRBJ1-2, with 9 nucleotides matching TRBD1. Germline values: CDR1 SGHNT, CDR2 YENEEA. With 1 base clipped from V and 6 bases from J, the junction kept 0 bases outside the gene matches. The CDR3 sequence is 13 residues long. The full variable domain, rest sourced from reference TRBV11-3 and TRBJ1-2, is EAGVVQSPRYKIIEKKQPVAFWCNPISGHNTLYWYLQNLGQGPELLIRYENEEAVDDSQLPKDRFSAERLKGVDSTLKIQPAELGDSAVYLCASSLGTGDGYTFGSGTRLTVV.

The chain has TRBV12-3 or TRBV12-4 and TRBJ2-1; the match to TRBD2 covers 11 bases. The V gene end was trimmed by 10 bases and the J gene end by 9 bases; junction bases not matched to a gene: 8. The CDR3 contains 13 residues. The CDR3 DNA follows: TGTGCCACCCAGGGACTAGCGGCGATTGAGCAGTTCTTC. Protein sequence: CATQGLAAIEQFF.

The chain has TRBV5-4 and TRBJ1-2, with D perhaps TRBD1 (5 bases). Per the germline V gene, CDR1 is SGHNT and CDR2 is YYREEE (reference sequence). V dropped 1 base and J dropped 4 bases, with 8 bases sitting between them. This CDR3 comprises 13 residues. DNA for the CDR3: TGTGCCAGCAGCTTGAAAGGGGCCTATGGCTACACCTTC. This translates into CASSLKGAYGYTF.

The chain joins TRBV4-1 to TRBJ2-5, with a weak D call TRBD2 (6 bases). This CDR3 has 16 residues. V lost 4 bases and J 5 bases, leaving 20 bases between the germline ends. In germline, CDR1 is MGHRA, CDR2 YSYEKL. The CDR3 bases are TGCGCCAGCAGCCCCGCCGGGACTCGGGTTGTGGAGACCCAGTACTTC. This encodes CASSPAGTRVVETQYF.

This clone was observed a few times. V gene TRBV27 combines with J gene TRBJ1-2; a weak D match, TRBD1 (5 bases). V lost 4 bases and J lost 4, with 7 bases in between. This CDR3 comprises 12 residues. Germline V gene data show CDR1 as MNHEY and CDR2 as SMNVEV (reference sequence). This CDR3 reads CASSSRGYGYTF. In DNA, the CDR3 is TGTGCCAGCAGTTCTAGGGGCTATGGCTACACCTTC.

This clone was seen a handful of times. The chain couples TRBV28 to TRBJ1-1; D uncertain. Trimming pared 2 bases from V and 7 bases from J, leaving 11 bases between. This CDR3 has 13 residues. Germline V lookup: CDR1 MDHEN, CDR2 SYDVKM. DNA of the CDR3: TGTGCCAGCAGTTTAGCCAGCGACGGTGAAGCTTTCTTT. Protein: CASSLASDGEAFF.

CDR3 loop: CASIGQITYRNPNTEAFF. The CDR3 nucleotides are TGCGCCAGCATTGGACAGATTACTTACCGAAACCCGAACACTGAAGCTTTCTTT. The rearrangement uses TRBV10-1 and TRBJ1-1, with D maybe TRBD1 (6 bases). The CDR3 is 18 amino acids. V lost 7 bases and J 1 base, leaving 25 bases between the germline ends. Germline V gene data show CDR1 as WNHNN and CDR2 as SYGVQD (reference sequence).

The rearrangement joins TRBV12-3 or TRBV12-4 to TRBJ2-5, with 7 positions matching TRBD1. The CDR3 consists of 13 residues. After removal of 7 bases from V and 5 bases from J, the junction contained 7 bases not matched to a gene. CDR3 sequence: CASTQGVRETQYF. The DNA of the CDR3 is TGTGCCAGCACCCAGGGGGTTCGGGAGACCCAGTACTTC.

The CDR3 DNA is TGTGCCACCTTTGGGACAGGGGCTGGCTACACCTTC. It specifies CATFGTGAGYTF. V gene TRBV28 combines with J gene TRBJ1-2; 10 bases agree with TRBD1. The V gene's germline CDR1 is MDHEN and CDR2 SYDVKM. Losses at the gene ends were 10 bases for V and 7 bases for J; bases not matched to a gene: 6. The CDR3 runs to 12 residues.

This chain joins TRBV29-1 and TRBJ1-2, with D unresolved. From germline, CDR1 is SQVTM and CDR2 ANQGSEA. The CDR3 has 14 amino acids. V dropped 1 base and J dropped 3 bases, with 12 bases sitting between them. CDR3 sequence (DNA): TGCAGCGTTGAAGGTGGGCAGGTCGACTATGGCTACACCTTC. Translating gives CSVEGGQVDYGYTF.

This chain uses TRBV21-1 with TRBJ1-1. TRBV21-1 constitutes a pseudogene. The CDR3 has 18 residues. The CDR3 region is CASPKGLTRGGVNTEAFF. For the CDR3, the DNA is TGTGCCAGCCCCAAGGGGCTCACCCGCGGGGGAGTGAACACTGAAGCTTTCTTT.

The J gene is TRBJ1-5, the V gene TRBV5-1; D is unresolved. V was clipped by 5 bases and J by 0 bases, with 6 bases between them. Germline assignment: CDR1 SGHRS and CDR2 YFSETQ. The CDR3 totals 13 residues. The CDR3 loop is CASRIDSNQPQHF. Here the CDR3 DNA reads TGCGCCAGCAGGATAGATAGCAATCAGCCCCAGCATTTT.

This clone was observed a single time. The rearrangement joins TRBV7-2 to TRBJ2-5; possible D gene TRBD1, 5 bases. The V gene's germline CDR1 is SGHTA and CDR2 FQGNSA. The CDR3 runs 15 residues. Trimming removed 5 bases from V and 5 bases from J, with 18 bases in between. DNA for the CDR3: TGTGCCAGCAGCGGCCAGGGCCCCGTAGGTGAGACCCAGTACTTC. Protein product: CASSGQGPVGETQYF.

The rearrangement uses TRBV7-8 and TRBJ2-5; the D is unclear. This CDR3 spans 14 amino acids. The ends were cut back, 5 bases at V and 2 bases at J, with 12 bases in the middle. Germline V gene lookup returns CDR1 SGHVS and CDR2 FQNEAQ. CDR3 sequence: CASSRRLSQETQYF. CDR3 bases: TGTGCCAGCAGCCGCAGACTCTCGCAAGAGACCCAGTACTTC. Based on the CDR3 plus reference TRBV7-8 and TRBJ2-5, the full variable domain is GAGVSQSPRYKVAKRGQDVALRCDPISGHVSLFWYQQALGQGPEFLTYFQNEAQLDKSGLPSDRFFAERPEGSVSTLKIQRTQQEDSAVYLCASSRRLSQETQYFGPGTRLLVL.

The rearrangement uses TRBV7-2 and TRBJ1-4; no clear D gene. Trimming took off 0 bases at V and 6 bases at J, with 11 bases between the two ends. The germline gives CDR1 SGHTA, CDR2 FQGNSA. The CDR3 contains 15 residues. CDR3 protein: CASSLAYTRDEKLFF. In DNA, the CDR3 is TGTGCCAGCAGCTTAGCGTACACCCGGGATGAAAAACTGTTTTTT. Full variable domain (missing parts from reference TRBV7-2 and TRBJ1-4): GAGVSQSPSNKVTEKGKDVELRCDPISGHTALYWYRQSLGQGLEFLIYFQGNSAPDKSGLPSDRFSAERTGGSVSTLTIQRTQQEDSAVYLCASSLAYTRDEKLFFGSGTQLSVL.

This clone was seen a few times. This chain links TRBV15 with TRBJ2-7; D remains ambiguous. Trimming removed 2 bases from V and 9 bases from J, with 14 bases in between. Germline-derived CDR1 and CDR2 are LNHNV and YYDKDF (reference sequence). CDR3 length: 13 residues. As DNA, the CDR3 is TGTGCCACCAGCAGATCTTTTCGGAGTGGGCAGTACTTC. Translation: CATSRSFRSGQYF.

The gene calls are TRBV20-1 and TRBJ1-5; the D is unclear. The CDR3 sequence is 12 residues long. V lost 3 bases and J lost 1, with 4 bases in between. The germline CDR1 and CDR2 sequences are DFQATT and SNEGSKA (reference sequence). The CDR3 loop reads CSASRSNQPQHF. As DNA, the CDR3 is TGCAGTGCTAGTCGGAGCAATCAGCCCCAGCATTTT.